The 21 T cell receptor beta chains given below trace back to one sample, sequenced in a study of blood T cell repertoires in COVID-19. Measured with immunoSEQ multiplex PCR; TCRdb has only the in-frame clones, and not every one. The sample has 250,000 or so clones, 65% to 90% seen once. Sequencing was done on a sample of PBMCs or T cells enriched from blood (not recorded which). Receptors were obtained from a man aged 40-49 years who had recovered from COVID-19.

In its sample, this clone was seen once. The chain couples TRBV9 to TRBJ2-3, with D possibly TRBD2 on 6 matching bases. Germline assignment: CDR1 SGDLS and CDR2 YYNGEE. Trimming shortened V by 2 bases and J by 1 base, and 14 bases separated the two germline ends. The CDR3 is 16 amino acids. DNA for the CDR3: TGTGCCAGCAGCGTCTCGGGGGATGTTCGCACAGATACGCAGTATTTT. Translated, it gives CASSVSGDVRTDTQYF.

The V call is TRBV12-2, the J call TRBJ2-3; the DNA was not used to check the table's D call, TRBD1. TRBV12-2 is flagged as a pseudogene. This CDR3 has 17 residues. CDR3 sequence (DNA): TGTGCAAGTCGCGCAATAACCGGGACAACTACGGCAGATACGCAGTATTTT. Its protein product is CASRAITGTTTADTQYF.

This rearrangement joins TRBV24-1 to TRBJ2-5, with TRBD2 matching over 7 bases. The CDR3 loop spans 12 amino acids. The J segment lost 3 bases and the V segment lost 8 bases, leaving 2 bases of the junction unmatched. Germline assignment: CDR1 KGHDR and CDR2 SFDVKD. In DNA form, the CDR3 reads TGTGCCACCAACGGGGGGAAAGAGACCCAGTACTTC. It is translated as CATNGGKETQYF.

The chain has TRBV11-2 and TRBJ2-7, with 9 bases lining up with TRBD2. The CDR3 loop spans 15 amino acids. Germline V gives CDR1 SGHAT, CDR2 FQNNGV. V lost 5 bases to trimming and J lost 0 bases; unmatched junction nucleotides: 5. The CDR3 region is CASSVLAGNSYEQYF. The CDR3 DNA is TGTGCCAGCAGCGTTCTAGCGGGAAACTCCTACGAGCAGTACTTC. The full variable domain, rest sourced from reference TRBV11-2 and TRBJ2-7, is EAGVAQSPRYKIIEKRQSVAFWCNPISGHATLYWYQQILGQGPKLLIQFQNNGVVDDSQLPKDRFSAERLKGVDSTLKIQPAKLEDSAVYLCASSVLAGNSYEQYFGPGTRLTVT.

J is TRBJ1-6 and V is TRBV7-2, with 8 positions matching TRBD1. The CDR3 is 15 residues long. J gave up 10 bases and V 2 bases, and 7 bases lay outside the gene matches. Germline CDR1 is SGHTA and CDR2 is FQGNSA. The CDR3 is CASSLLQGEYSPLHF. DNA for the CDR3: TGTGCCAGCAGCTTATTACAGGGGGAGTACTCACCCCTCCACTTT.

The V call is TRBV5-6, the J call TRBJ2-3; the D gene is possibly TRBD2 (6 bases). Germline V gene lookup returns CDR1 SGHDT and CDR2 YYEEEE. The CDR3 contains 18 residues. The ends were cut back, 1 base at V and 2 bases at J, with 20 bases in the middle. In DNA form, the CDR3 reads TGTGCCAGCAGCTTGTGGGGGACTGGGGGAGCCCTCACAGATACGCAGTATTTT. Translating it yields CASSLWGTGGALTDTQYF.

The chain carries TRBV28 and TRBJ1-1, with 8 bases aligning to TRBD1. This CDR3 region has 17 residues. Germline-derived CDR1 and CDR2 are MDHEN and SYDVKM. Trimming at V came to 6 bases and at J to 1 base, leaving 13 bases not matched to a gene. The CDR3: CASSSTSTGGWNTEAFF. The CDR3 DNA sequence: TGTGCCAGCAGCTCTACGTCCACAGGGGGATGGAACACTGAAGCTTTCTTT. The variable domain in full, with the rest retrieved from reference TRBV28 and TRBJ1-1, is DVKVTQSSRYLVKRTGEKVFLECVQDMDHENMFWYRQDPGLGLRLIYFSYDVKMKEKGDIPEGYSVSREKKERFSLILESASTNQTSMYLCASSSTSTGGWNTEAFFGQGTRLTVV.

This chain joins TRBV4-3 and TRBJ2-7; D gene ambiguous. Trimming pared 0 bases from V and 3 bases from J, leaving 6 bases between. Germline V gene data show CDR1 as LGHNA and CDR2 as YSLEER. The CDR3 covers 13 residues. The CDR3 DNA follows: TGCGCCAGCAGCCAAGATATCAGCTACGAGCAGTACTTC. Translating gives CASSQDISYEQYF.

The chain recombines TRBV4-1 with TRBJ1-1; 7 bases are shared with TRBD1. Germline V gene lookup returns CDR1 MGHRA and CDR2 YSYEKL. The CDR3 runs 15 residues. The J segment lost 0 bases and the V segment lost 5 bases, leaving 6 bases of the junction unmatched. The CDR3, as DNA: TGCGCCAGCAGCTCAGGGACAGTGATGAACACTGAAGCTTTCTTT. As protein: CASSSGTVMNTEAFF.

This chain connects TRBV27 to TRBJ1-2; TRBD1 matches at 10 bases. CDR1 MNHEY and CDR2 SMNVEV come from the germline V gene (reference sequence). The J segment lost 4 bases and the V segment lost 8 bases, leaving 7 bases of the junction unmatched. This CDR3 is built from 14 residues. The CDR3 DNA sequence: TGTGCCAGCCATCGACAGGGGGCTAGCTATGGCTACACCTTC. Translated, it gives CASHRQGASYGYTF.

The chain links TRBV28 to TRBJ1-1, with D maybe TRBD1 (5 bases). Trimming pared 3 bases from V and 6 bases from J, leaving 11 bases between. The CDR3 is 13 amino acids. CDR1 MDHEN and CDR2 SYDVKM come from the germline V gene. CDR3 sequence (DNA): TGTGCCAGCAGTTTCGCTGCGGGGGCTGAAGCTTTCTTT. It is translated as CASSFAAGAEAFF.

This clone was seen a single time. This chain links TRBV7-9 with TRBJ1-3, with 11 bases lining up with TRBD1. Looked up from germline, CDR1 is SEHNR and CDR2 is FQNEAQ (reference sequence). V lost 5 bases and J lost 8; bases outside the gene matches: 8. The CDR3 has 15 amino acids. The CDR3 loop reads CASSPRTGGGDTIYF. CDR3 bases: TGTGCCAGCAGCCCTCGGACAGGGGGCGGCGACACCATATATTTT.

J is TRBJ2-2 and V is TRBV19, with D perhaps matching TRBD2 (7 bases). This CDR3 comprises 16 residues. The germline V gene encodes CDR1 LNHDA and CDR2 SQIVND (reference sequence). With 5 bases removed from V and 6 bases from J, the gap between germline ends came to 19 bases. The CDR3 DNA sequence: TGTGCCAGTAGTGCGGGGGCTGGGGGAGGATCCGGGGAGCTGTTTTTT. This sequence encodes CASSAGAGGGSGELFF. The full variable domain, in which reference TRBV19 and TRBJ2-2 provide the parts outside the CDR3, is DGGITQSPKYLFRKEGQNVTLSCEQNLNHDAMYWYRQDPGQGLRLIYYSQIVNDFQKGDIAEGYSVSREKKESFPLTVTSAQKNPTAFYLCASSAGAGGGSGELFFGEGSRLTVL.

CDR3 nucleotide sequence: TGTGCCAGCAGTTCCGACAGGGGTAACTATGGCTACACCTTC. This sequence encodes CASSSDRGNYGYTF. V gene TRBV7-9 combines with J gene TRBJ1-2; 8 bases are shared with TRBD1. Germline V gene lookup returns CDR1 SEHNR and CDR2 FQNEAQ (reference sequence). With V trimmed by 6 bases and J by 1 base, 4 bases remained unmatched. CDR3 size: 14 residues.

This clone appeared once. The CDR3 reads CASSPVQVNNQPQHF. The CDR3 DNA is TGTGCCAGCTCACCGGTCCAGGTCAACAATCAGCCCCAGCATTTT. The chain carries TRBV18 and TRBJ1-5; D ambiguous. V dropped 3 bases and J dropped 3 bases, with 12 bases sitting between them. Germline V lookup: CDR1 KGHSH, CDR2 LQKENI. This CDR3 is 15 amino acids long.

The table lists this clone with a few counts. This chain links TRBV4-3 with TRBJ1-5; D unclear. In germline, CDR1 is LGHNA, CDR2 YSLEER. V was shortened by 3 bases and J by 6 bases, with 12 bases between the two germline ends. The CDR3 totals 14 residues. The CDR3: CASSQDNGVQPQHF. The CDR3 DNA sequence: TGCGCCAGCAGCCAGGATAACGGGGTTCAGCCCCAGCATTTT.

This chain uses TRBV10-3 with TRBJ1-1; TRBD1 matches at 12 bases. The length of the CDR3 is 17 residues. Germline V CDR1 and CDR2: ENHRY, SYGVKD. J was trimmed by 0 bases and V by 4 bases; bases with no gene match: 6. The CDR3 coding sequence is TGTGCCATCAGTGGACCCGGGACAGGGGGCATGAACACTGAAGCTTTCTTT. Encoded protein: CAISGPGTGGMNTEAFF.

This clone was observed once. The chain is built from TRBV27 and TRBJ2-5; the D gene is possibly TRBD2 (5 bases). CDR3 length equals 13 residues. Trimming removed 3 bases at V and 7 bases at J, with 12 bases between. From germline, CDR1 is MNHEY and CDR2 SMNVEV (reference sequence). Here the CDR3 reads CASSFSAGGTQYF. The CDR3 coding sequence is TGTGCCAGCAGTTTTTCGGCGGGCGGGACCCAGTACTTC.

This rearrangement joins TRBV27 to TRBJ2-5, with a tentative D call TRBD2 (5 bases). The CDR3 runs to 15 residues. Germline V CDR1 and CDR2: MNHEY, SMNVEV (reference sequence). The germline V and J ends were trimmed by 5 bases and 3 bases, with 16 bases remaining between them. CDR3 nucleotide sequence: TGTGCCAGCAGTCGCCCATACGGGGATAAAGAGACCCAGTACTTC. It specifies CASSRPYGDKETQYF.

This chain joins TRBV5-4 and TRBJ2-3; the D gene is possibly TRBD2 (5 bases). This CDR3 spans 17 amino acids. CDR1 is SGHNT, CDR2 YYREEE, per germline (reference sequence). Trimming pared 5 bases from V and 1 base from J, leaving 20 bases between. The CDR3, as DNA: TGTGCCAGCAGACCCGATCTTCGGGGTTTAGGCACAGATACGCAGTATTTT. Protein: CASRPDLRGLGTDTQYF.

DNA of the CDR3: TGTGCCAGCAGCAGACAGGCCCTCTATGGCTACACCTTC. Its translation is CASSRQALYGYTF. This chain links TRBV6-5 with TRBJ1-2; D perhaps matches TRBD1 (6 bases). Germline CDR1 MNHEY, CDR2 SVGAGI. CDR3 size: 13 residues. V dropped 6 bases and J dropped 4 bases, with 12 bases sitting between them.